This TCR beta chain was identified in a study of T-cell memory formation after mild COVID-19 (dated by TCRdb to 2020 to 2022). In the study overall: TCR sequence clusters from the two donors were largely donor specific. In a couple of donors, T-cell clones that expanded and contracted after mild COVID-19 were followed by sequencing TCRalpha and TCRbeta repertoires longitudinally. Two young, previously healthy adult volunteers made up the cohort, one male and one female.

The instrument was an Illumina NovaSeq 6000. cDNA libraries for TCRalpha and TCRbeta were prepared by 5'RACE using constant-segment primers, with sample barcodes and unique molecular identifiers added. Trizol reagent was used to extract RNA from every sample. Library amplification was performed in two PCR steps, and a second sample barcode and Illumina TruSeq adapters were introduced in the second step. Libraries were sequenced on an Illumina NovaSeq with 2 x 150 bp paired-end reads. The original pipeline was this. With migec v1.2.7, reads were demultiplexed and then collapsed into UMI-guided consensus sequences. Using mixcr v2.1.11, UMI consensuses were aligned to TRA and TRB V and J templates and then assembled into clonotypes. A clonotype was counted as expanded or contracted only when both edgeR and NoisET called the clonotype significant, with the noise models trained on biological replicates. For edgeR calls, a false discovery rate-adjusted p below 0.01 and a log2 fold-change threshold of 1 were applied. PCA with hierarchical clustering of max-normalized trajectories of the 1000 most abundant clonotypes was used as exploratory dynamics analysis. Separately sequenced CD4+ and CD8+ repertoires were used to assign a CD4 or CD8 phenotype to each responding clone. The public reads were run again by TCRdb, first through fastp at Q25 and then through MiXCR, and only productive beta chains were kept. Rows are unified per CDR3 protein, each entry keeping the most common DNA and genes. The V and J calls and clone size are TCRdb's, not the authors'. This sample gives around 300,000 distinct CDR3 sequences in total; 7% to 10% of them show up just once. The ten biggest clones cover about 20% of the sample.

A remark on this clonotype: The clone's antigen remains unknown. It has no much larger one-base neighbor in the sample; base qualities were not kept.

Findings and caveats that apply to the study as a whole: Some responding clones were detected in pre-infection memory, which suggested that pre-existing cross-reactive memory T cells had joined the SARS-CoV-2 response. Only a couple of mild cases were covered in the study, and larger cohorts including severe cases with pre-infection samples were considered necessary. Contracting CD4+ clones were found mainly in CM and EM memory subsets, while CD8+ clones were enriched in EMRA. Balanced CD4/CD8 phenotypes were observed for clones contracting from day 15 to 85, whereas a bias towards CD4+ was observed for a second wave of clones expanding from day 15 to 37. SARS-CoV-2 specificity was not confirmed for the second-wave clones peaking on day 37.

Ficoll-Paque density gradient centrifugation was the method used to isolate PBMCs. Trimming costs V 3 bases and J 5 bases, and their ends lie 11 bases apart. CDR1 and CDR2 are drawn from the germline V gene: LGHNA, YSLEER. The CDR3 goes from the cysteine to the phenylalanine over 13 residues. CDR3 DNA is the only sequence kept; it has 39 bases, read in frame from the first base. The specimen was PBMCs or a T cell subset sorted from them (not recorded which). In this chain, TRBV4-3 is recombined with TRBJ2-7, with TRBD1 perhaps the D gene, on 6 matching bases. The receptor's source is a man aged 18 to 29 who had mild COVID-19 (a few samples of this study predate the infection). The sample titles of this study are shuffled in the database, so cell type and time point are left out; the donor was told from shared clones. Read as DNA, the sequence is TGCGCCAGCAGCCAGAGGACAGCCGACGAGCAGTACTTC. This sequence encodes CASSQRTADEQYF.